This TCR beta chain was obtained from a study of shared clonotypes between healthy human individuals. Turning to the study itself: Researchers drew samples from two women and a few men aged 18 to 49.

Clones were sequenced by immunoSEQ multiplex PCR, and TCRdb holds only the in-frame ones, with some missing. The data contain about 2.1 million clones, 93% of them singletons. Naive CD8 cells, CD45RO-negative and positively selected for CCR7, excluded terminally differentiated effector memory CD45RA+ cells. Study findings and constraints: A limitation of the genetic and exposure-history diversity represented arose from few donors. Unshared clonotypes carried lower generation probabilities than those common to all four donors.

About this clone: Its antigen is unidentified. This sample also contains other DNA sequences that code for the same CDR3.

V lost 5 bases and J lost 0; bases outside the gene matches: 4. Per germline, CDR1 LNHDA and CDR2 SQIVND (reference sequence). This CDR3 has 15 amino acids. The gene calls are TRBV19 and TRBJ2-7; 10 nucleotides agree with TRBD2. The receptor comes from a man between 18 and 29 years old in good health. Some clones in this sample may be carry-over from other donors' samples. Source material: naive CD8+ T cells from PBMCs. The CDR3 nucleotides read TGTGCCAGTAGTCCTTGGACTAGCGGCTCCTACGAGCAGTACTTC. It codes for CASSPWTSGSYEQYF.